This TCR beta chain came from a study of OX40 agonist ivuxolimab in advanced cancers. Study-wide context: Ivuxolimab was a fully human IgG2 agonistic monoclonal antibody targeting the costimulatory receptor OX40 (CD134). A male proportion of around 83% and a mean age of 60 years, ranging from roughly 23 to 85, were recorded for the dose-escalation cohort. Intravenous ivuxolimab was administered to patients every 2 weeks at six dose levels: 0.01, 0.1, 0.3, 1.5, 3 and 10 mg/kg. Among the approximately 50 dose-escalation patients, around 20 had hepatocellular carcinoma, around 15 melanoma, 9 renal cell carcinoma and 9 head and neck cancer. Three dose-escalation patients achieved partial responses, one with hepatocellular carcinoma and two with cutaneous melanoma. Prior anti-PD-1, anti-PD-L1 or anti-CTLA-4 therapy was permitted, and checkpoint inhibitors had been received by about 36% of dose-escalation patients. The paper covers the monotherapy dose-escalation part of the phase I ivuxolimab trial, which included N of about 51 patients. Peripheral TCRbeta sequencing was intended to test whether TCR sequence diversity was altered and clonal T-cell expansion was caused by ivuxolimab.

In the case of this clone: Its binding antigen is unknown. One base away there is no much larger clone; base qualities are not given.

Overall study outcomes, separate from this receptor: At doses of 0.1 to 3.0 mg/kg, clonal expansion of both CD4+ and CD8+ T cells in blood was seen between baseline and week 6. Low levels of normalized T-cell clonal expansion were also seen in some patients who did not respond. In the 0.1-3.0 mg/kg groups, partial responders had among the lowest normalized peripheral clonal expansion, particularly in CD8+ T cells. Antigen specificity was not determined for the clonally expanded peripheral T cells. After ivuxolimab, expanded clones were on average more numerous among CD8+ T cells than among CD4+ T cells.

Patients with autoimmune disease history or receiving systemic immunosuppression were excluded from the trial. In every dose cohort, peripheral blood was drawn for TCR sequencing at baseline, cycle 4 day 1, and cycle 7 day 1. The samples were taken from a phase I, first-in-human, multicenter, open-label dose-escalation trial of ivuxolimab. Adults with locally advanced or metastatic head and neck squamous cell, hepatocellular, melanoma or renal cell carcinoma were enrolled in the trial. Before TCR sequencing, CD4+ and CD8+ T cells were separately sorted from peripheral blood. Measured from the cysteine to the phenylalanine, the CDR3 is 15 residues long. CDR3 DNA is the only sequence kept; it has 45 bases, read in frame from the first base. V loses 5 bases, J loses 2 bases, and the germline ends lie 12 bases apart. According to the germline V gene, CDR1 reads SGHTA and CDR2 reads FQGNSA. Genomic DNA was extracted from sorted cells for sequencing of the TCRbeta CDR3 region. TCRbeta CDR3 regions were sequenced using the immunoSEQ Assay. The clones in this table, taken by TCRdb from immuneACCESS, are in-frame only. Not every clone is retained; where verified, under half of the shortfall comes from an unresolved V gene, and the cause of the rest is unknown. The sample data list about 88,000 clones, and approximately 85% of these were observed just once. The top ten clones comprise approximately 0.22% of the sample.

The chain is made from TRBV7-2 and TRBJ1-4; no D gene call is confident. The sample consisted of CD4+ or CD8+ T cells sorted from blood, taken in a trial of the OX40 agonist ivuxolimab. This clonotype originated in an adult with an advanced solid tumor such as melanoma, head and neck, liver or kidney cancer. The DNA sequence reads TGTGCCAGCAGCCGTGGAGGGCGCACTAATGAAAAACTGTTTTTT. Translated, it reads CASSRGGRTNEKLFF.